The entry that follows covers one T cell receptor (beta chain) sequence. The antigen is not known. The record originates from a study of cytomegalovirus exposure and HLA in healthy donors. There were likely unrecorded immune exposures, though donors were nominally healthy when sampled. Study-level results: Per published accounts, TCR beta sequences correctly predicted the HLA-A and HLA-B alleles of most subjects.

Primers included in the PCR were 60 Vbeta and 13 Jbeta primers. TCRdb's copy holds only in-frame clones and misses some; the assay was immunoSEQ multiplex PCR. This sample carries approximately 150,000 clones, about 70% of them seen once, and the ten largest clones take roughly 4%. Per the germline V gene, CDR1 is LGHNA and CDR2 is YNFKEQ. CDR3 length: 15 amino acids. Trimming shortened V by 2 bases and J by 7 bases, and 12 bases separated the two germline ends. This TCR came from a woman between 18 and 29 years old in good health and CMV-seropositive. V usage is TRBV4-2 and J usage is TRBJ1-6, with D tentatively TRBD1 (6 bases). The sample consisted of PBMCs. CDR3 region: CASSQPQGQNSPLHF. For the CDR3, the DNA is TGTGCCAGCAGCCAACCCCAGGGACAAAATTCACCCCTCCACTTT.